Each of the 25 T cell receptor beta chains below was sequenced from the same sample in a study of T cells in Graves' hyperthyroidism and ophthalmopathy. Amplification targeted TCR beta CDR3 regions from RNA transcripts. Researchers ran a first-round RT-PCR on the TCR CDR3 using the HTBI primer set. TCRdb used MiXCR to reprocess the multiplex PCR reads, holding one entry per CDR3 protein. The sample yields about 520,000 distinct CDR3 sequences, around 22% seen once. Sequencing was carried out using blood. These receptor sequences come from a woman in her thirties with Graves' ophthalmopathy.

This clonotype was seen a few times. V is TRBV28 and J is TRBJ1-1; D is unclear. CDR1 MDHEN and CDR2 SYDVKM come from the germline V gene. V lost 5 bases and J lost 7, with 17 bases in between. This CDR3 comprises 14 residues. The DNA of the CDR3 is TGTGCCAGCAGTGCCCGGACTGAGAACTATGAAGCTTTCTTT. Amino acid sequence: CASSARTENYEAFF.

This clonotype was observed at least ten times. This rearrangement joins TRBV12-3 or TRBV12-4 to TRBJ2-6, with D uncertain. This CDR3 is 13 amino acids long. V shed 8 bases and J shed 6 bases, with 11 bases lying between them. The CDR3 here is CASSWAVANVLTF. CDR3 coding DNA: TGTGCCAGCTCATGGGCAGTGGCCAACGTCCTGACTTTC.

This clonotype was recorded a few times. The rearrangement uses TRBV7-9 and TRBJ1-2; D perhaps matches TRBD1 (5 bases). The CDR3 totals 15 residues. V lost 0 bases, J lost 5 bases, and 13 bases lay in between. Germline assignment: CDR1 SEHNR and CDR2 FQNEAQ (reference sequence). CDR3 DNA sequence: TGTGCCAGCAGCTTAGCGCCAGGGCTCCGATATGGCTACACCTTC. Translated: CASSLAPGLRYGYTF.

The chain couples TRBV20-1 to TRBJ1-1; D is possibly TRBD1 (6 bases). Germline assignment: CDR1 DFQATT and CDR2 SNEGSKA (reference sequence). The CDR3 loop spans 13 amino acids. V lost 6 bases to trimming and J lost 0 bases, with 11 bases between them. CDR3 amino acids: CSAGRQVNTEAFF. The CDR3 DNA reads TGCAGTGCGGGCCGACAGGTGAACACTGAAGCTTTCTTT.

The chain recombines TRBV28 with TRBJ2-7; possible D gene TRBD2, 5 bases. The V gene's germline CDR1 is MDHEN and CDR2 SYDVKM. V lost 6 bases to trimming and J lost 4 bases, with 10 bases between them. The CDR3 has 12 amino acids. CDR3 region: CASRPAAYEQYF. The CDR3 coding sequence is TGTGCCAGCAGGCCAGCGGCTTACGAGCAGTACTTC.

This clonotype was recorded many times. V usage is TRBV18 and J usage is TRBJ2-7, with a weak D call TRBD1 (5 bases). Germline-derived CDR1 and CDR2 are KGHSH and LQKENI. The CDR3 is 14 residues long. Trimming took 0 bases from V and 0 from J, leaving 6 bases between them. The CDR3 loop is CASSPPQGSYEQYF. CDR3 coding DNA: TGTGCCAGCTCACCACCGCAGGGCTCCTACGAGCAGTACTTC.

The chain couples TRBV5-1 to TRBJ2-7; no definite D call. The CDR3 is 17 amino acids. The germline V gene encodes CDR1 SGHRS and CDR2 YFSETQ. V was clipped by 0 bases and J by 0 bases, with 16 bases between them. The CDR3 region is CASSLARRDRISYEQYF. CDR3 nucleotides: TGCGCCAGCAGCTTGGCCAGGCGCGACCGTATCTCCTACGAGCAGTACTTC.

This clonotype was observed at least ten times. The rearrangement joins TRBV7-9 to TRBJ1-1, with D perhaps TRBD1 (6 bases). The CDR3 is 16 amino acids. Germline lookup yields CDR1 SEHNR and CDR2 FQNEAQ (reference sequence). V lost 5 bases and J lost 0, with 16 bases in between. This CDR3 reads CASSPYGTFMNTEAFF. The CDR3 DNA is TGTGCCAGCAGCCCATACGGGACATTCATGAACACTGAAGCTTTCTTT.

There are many counts of this clonotype. The V and J genes are TRBV7-8 and TRBJ2-7; D call uncertain. This CDR3 contains 11 residues. Germline assignment: CDR1 SGHVS and CDR2 FQNEAQ. Trimming stripped 4 bases from V and 4 bases from J, with 5 bases between. The CDR3 DNA follows: TGTGCCAGCAGCTCTGAGTACGAGCAGTACTTC. Its protein product is CASSSEYEQYF.

This clonotype came up many times. The rearrangement joins TRBV15 to TRBJ2-7; D ambiguous. Trimming cost V 1 base and J 3 bases, with 16 bases left between them. The CDR3 loop spans 16 amino acids. Germline CDR1 and CDR2: LNHNV and YYDKDF (reference sequence). CDR3 nucleotide sequence: TGTGCCACCAGCAGAGGATCTCGCGGAGAGGTCTACGAGCAGTACTTC. It codes for CATSRGSRGEVYEQYF.

This clonotype came up a few times. The J gene is TRBJ1-1, the V gene TRBV4-2, with D unclear. V was pared by 4 bases and J by 0 bases, with 30 bases between. The germline V gene encodes CDR1 LGHNA and CDR2 YNFKEQ. The CDR3 has 21 amino acids. The CDR3 DNA reads TGTGCCAGCAGCCGTCCCCAACCCAGGTTGGGGAAAATTACTTTGAACACTGAAGCTTTCTTT. Its translation is CASSRPQPRLGKITLNTEAFF.

This clonotype was found many times. The genes are TRBV6-2 or TRBV6-3 and TRBJ1-1; 7 bases match TRBD1. The CDR3 is 16 amino acids. V was clipped by 2 bases and J by 0 bases; unmatched bases: 6. Germline CDR1 reads MNHEY; CDR2 reads SVGEGT. The CDR3 protein is CASSYPPGQMNTEAFF. In DNA, the CDR3 is TGTGCCAGCAGTTACCCTCCGGGACAGATGAACACTGAAGCTTTCTTT.

This clonotype has only a few counts. The V and J genes are TRBV7-2 and TRBJ2-5; 10 nucleotides line up with TRBD2. Looked up from germline, CDR1 is SGHTA and CDR2 is FQGNSA. J gave up 5 bases and V 5 bases, and 5 bases lay outside the gene matches. This CDR3 contains 14 residues. The CDR3 spells CASSVLAGMETQYF. CDR3 DNA: TGTGCCAGCAGCGTACTAGCGGGGATGGAGACCCAGTACTTC.

In its sample, this clonotype was seen many times. J is TRBJ1-1 and V is TRBV28; possibly TRBD1 for D (5 bases). The CDR3 is made up of 17 amino acids. Germline V gene sequence: CDR1 MDHEN, CDR2 SYDVKM. With 2 bases removed from V and 0 bases from J, the gap between germline ends came to 16 bases. The CDR3 region is CASSLMGTFTLNTEAFF. The CDR3 bases are TGTGCCAGCAGTTTAATGGGGACCTTTACCTTGAACACTGAAGCTTTCTTT.

This clonotype was counted once. V gene TRBV12-3 or TRBV12-4 combines with J gene TRBJ1-5, with D tentatively TRBD1 (6 bases). The CDR3 has 15 residues. Trimming pared 3 bases from V and 6 bases from J, leaving 15 bases between. The CDR3 DNA follows: TGTGCCAGCAGTTTCCCACAGGGACGGAGTCAGCCCCAGCATTTT. Its protein is CASSFPQGRSQPQHF.

This rearrangement joins TRBV20-1 to TRBJ1-2; unclear D gene. V was trimmed by 0 bases and J by 3 bases, leaving 11 bases between them. CDR1 and CDR2 (germline): DFQATT, SNEGSKA (reference sequence). This CDR3 contains 14 residues. The CDR3: CSARDEVTDYGYTF. CDR3 nucleotide sequence: TGCAGTGCTAGAGATGAGGTAACAGACTATGGCTACACCTTC.

This clonotype was recorded at least ten times. This chain connects TRBV12-3 or TRBV12-4 to TRBJ2-5, with 9 bases matching TRBD1. This CDR3 region has 16 residues. V was clipped by 6 bases and J by 0 bases; unmatched bases: 8. The chain's CDR3 is CASRSTGTGNQETQYF. In nucleotides, the CDR3 is TGTGCCAGCAGGTCCACCGGGACAGGGAACCAAGAGACCCAGTACTTC.

This clonotype has at least ten counts. The chain uses TRBV12-5 and TRBJ2-5; D possibly corresponds to TRBD2 (5 bases). The CDR3 is 13 amino acids. V lost 6 bases and J 1 base, leaving 9 bases between the germline ends. CDR1 is LGHNT, CDR2 FRNRAP, per germline. In nucleotides, the CDR3 is TGTGCTAGTGGACTGGGAGTCCAAGAGACCCAGTACTTC. This sequence encodes CASGLGVQETQYF. Combining the CDR3 with reference TRBV12-5 and TRBJ2-5 gives the whole variable domain DARVTQTPRHKVTEMGQEVTMRCQPILGHNTVFWYRQTMMQGLELLAYFRNRAPLDDSGMPKDRFSAEMPDATLATLKIQPSEPRDSAVYFCASGLGVQETQYFGPGTRLLVL.

The chain uses TRBV11-1 and TRBJ2-5, with TRBD2 matching over 10 bases. Germline V lookup: CDR1 SGHAT, CDR2 FQDESV (reference sequence). Trimming cost V 5 bases and J 1 base; bases outside gene matches: 10. The CDR3 is 17 residues long. In nucleotides, the CDR3 is TGTGCCAGCAGCCAGAACCTAGCGGGGGACTTCCAAGAGACCCAGTACTTC. It encodes CASSQNLAGDFQETQYF.

The V call is TRBV28, the J call TRBJ1-1; 7 bases agree with TRBD1. The CDR3 loop spans 13 amino acids. V lost 2 bases, J lost 6 bases, and 3 bases stayed unmatched. The germline gives CDR1 MDHEN, CDR2 SYDVKM. DNA of the CDR3: TGTGCCAGCAGTTTAACAGGGGATGCTGAAGCTTTCTTT. Its translation is CASSLTGDAEAFF.

This clonotype was observed a few times. The rearrangement links TRBV11-2 to TRBJ1-3, with 7 bases fitting TRBD1. The CDR3 runs to 18 residues. V lost 4 bases to trimming and J lost 2 bases; unmatched junction nucleotides: 14. Looked up from germline, CDR1 is SGHAT and CDR2 is FQNNGV. Here the CDR3 reads CASSSRGGLLRAGNTIYF. DNA of the CDR3: TGTGCCAGCAGCTCTAGAGGGGGCTTGCTTCGGGCTGGAAACACCATATATTTT.

This clonotype was observed many times. The V gene is TRBV12-3 or TRBV12-4, the J gene TRBJ1-3; D is uncertain. Trimming left V 7 bases short and J 0 bases short, with 7 bases between. The CDR3 contains 13 residues. The CDR3 DNA follows: TGTGCCAGCACCCTTAGCTCTGGAAACACCATATATTTT. This gives the protein CASTLSSGNTIYF.

This clonotype was seen at least ten times. CDR3 amino acids: CSALPGAYGYTF. The CDR3 coding sequence is TGCAGTGCTCTCCCAGGGGCATATGGCTACACCTTC. The rearrangement joins TRBV20-1 to TRBJ1-2; possibly TRBD1 for D (6 bases). The CDR3 consists of 12 residues. Germline lookup yields CDR1 DFQATT and CDR2 SNEGSKA (reference sequence). Trimming shortened V by 5 bases and J by 5 bases, and 12 bases separated the two germline ends.

This clonotype was seen more than once but under ten times. This chain connects TRBV9 to TRBJ2-5, with unresolved D. The CDR3 runs to 16 residues. Germline V gives CDR1 SGDLS, CDR2 YYNGEE. V lost 0 bases and J lost 1, with 13 bases in between. CDR3 region: CASSVGLGRSQETQYF. The CDR3 DNA reads as TGTGCCAGCAGCGTAGGTCTGGGCAGATCCCAAGAGACCCAGTACTTC.

This chain uses TRBV19 with TRBJ1-1; a weak D match, TRBD1 (6 bases). Germline V gene sequence: CDR1 LNHDA, CDR2 SQIVND (reference sequence). This CDR3 is 15 amino acids long. Trimming took 4 bases from V and 1 from J, leaving 13 bases between them. The CDR3 region is CASSTIDRPNTEAFF. The CDR3 nucleotides are TGTGCCAGTAGTACCATTGACAGGCCGAACACTGAAGCTTTCTTT. Filled out from reference TRBV19 and TRBJ1-1, the complete variable domain reads DGGITQSPKYLFRKEGQNVTLSCEQNLNHDAMYWYRQDPGQGLRLIYYSQIVNDFQKGDIAEGYSVSREKKESFPLTVTSAQKNPTAFYLCASSTIDRPNTEAFFGQGTRLTVV.